The clone carrying this T cell receptor (beta chain) was seen more than once but under ten times. No antigen is known for it. TCRB transcripts that were expressed got sequenced, as all of the isolated RNA had been reverse transcribed. About 3.57 million reads per sample were averaged for naive, central memory and regulatory samples. The assay was immunoSEQ multiplex PCR, and TCRdb's table has in-frame clones only and misses some. The table lists 150,000 to 190,000 clones, approximately 10% of them singletons. CDR1 SQVTM and CDR2 ANQGSEA come from the germline V gene. The CDR3 has 13 amino acids. Between the trimmed V and J ends, which lost 3 bases and 7 bases, there was a span of 13 bases. CD45RO/CCR7/CD25/CD127/CD95/CD27 sorting isolated CD4+ naive, central memory, regulatory and stem cell-like memory cells. This record belongs to a study of beta chain features in type 1 diabetes. Study context: The patient and healthy donor groups were comparable for age, gender and cell yields. Study-level findings and limits: In the patient group, naive, central memory and Treg TCRB repertoires seemed more alike than in the healthy donor group.

This receptor was identified in a man younger than 30 in good health. The chain couples TRBV29-1 to TRBJ1-5; the D gene is possibly TRBD1 (5 bases). The sequencing sample was made of central memory CD4+ T cells from blood. The CDR3 is CSVDQGVDQPQHF. DNA of the CDR3: TGCAGCGTTGATCAGGGAGTGGACCAGCCCCAGCATTTT.